This T cell receptor beta chain was captured in a study of blood T cell repertoires in COVID-19. Across the whole study: Sources were T cells, B-cell-depleted T cells, or PBMCs; the material itself was cDNA or gDNA.

Clones were read by immunoSEQ multiplex PCR, and TCRdb kept only the in-frame ones, dropping some. Among approximately 330,000 clones listed, 87% were seen once. V dropped 4 bases and J dropped 4 bases, with 11 bases sitting between them. This CDR3 contains 15 residues. Germline-derived CDR1 and CDR2 are SGHTA and FQGNSA. The chain joins TRBV7-2 to TRBJ2-6, with D possibly TRBD1 on 6 matching bases. The clonotype was recovered from a man aged 30-40 years with COVID-19, enrolled during active disease. The sequencing sample was made of peripheral blood. CDR3 protein: CASSSQGTGANVLTF. CDR3 bases: TGTGCCAGCAGCTCACAGGGTACCGGGGCCAACGTCCTGACTTTC. Based on the CDR3 plus reference TRBV7-2 and TRBJ2-6, the full variable domain is GAGVSQSPSNKVTEKGKDVELRCDPISGHTALYWYRQSLGQGLEFLIYFQGNSAPDKSGLPSDRFSAERTGGSVSTLTIQRTQQEDSAVYLCASSSQGTGANVLTFGAGSRLTVL.